Below, one T cell receptor (beta chain) is given with its context. Its antigen is not identified. TCRdb keeps only in-frame clones here, not all; method: immunoSEQ multiplex PCR. The sample lists about 46,000 clones, approximately 80% seen once, with about 3.8% in the top ten. These data originate in a study of OX40 agonist ivuxolimab in advanced cancers. Looking at the study overall: At doses from 0.01 to 10 mg/kg, patients were given intravenous ivuxolimab every 2 weeks. Patients receiving dose escalation had hepatocellular carcinoma, melanoma, renal cell or head and neck cancer. Findings of the study overall: Researchers report that CD8+ T cells had, on average, more expanded clones than CD4+.

With 2 bases removed from V and 5 bases from J, the gap between germline ends came to 12 bases. Germline V lookup: CDR1 MNHEY, CDR2 SVGAGI. This CDR3 has 14 residues. The V gene is TRBV6-5, the J gene TRBJ2-5; tentative D call: TRBD2 (6 bases). The sequences come from CD4+ or CD8+ T cells sorted from blood, collected in a trial of the OX40 agonist ivuxolimab. The TCR sequence derives from an adult with an advanced solid tumor such as melanoma, head and neck, liver or kidney cancer. CDR3 region: CASSYQFREETQYF. CDR3 bases: TGTGCCAGCAGTTACCAATTCCGGGAGGAGACCCAGTACTTC.